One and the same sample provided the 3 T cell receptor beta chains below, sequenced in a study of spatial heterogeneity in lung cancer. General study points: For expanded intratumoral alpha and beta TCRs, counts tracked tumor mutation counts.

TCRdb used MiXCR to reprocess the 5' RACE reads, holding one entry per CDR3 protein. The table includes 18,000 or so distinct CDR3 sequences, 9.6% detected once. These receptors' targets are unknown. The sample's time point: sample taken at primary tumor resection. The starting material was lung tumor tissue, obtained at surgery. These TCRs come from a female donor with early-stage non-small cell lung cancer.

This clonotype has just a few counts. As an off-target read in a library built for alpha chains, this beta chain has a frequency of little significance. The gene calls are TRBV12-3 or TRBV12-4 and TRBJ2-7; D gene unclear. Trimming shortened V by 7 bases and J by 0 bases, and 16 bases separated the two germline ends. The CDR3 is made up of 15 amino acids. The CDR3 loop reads CASTRRGGLSYEQYF. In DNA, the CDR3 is TGTGCCAGCACTCGACGAGGCGGCCTCTCCTACGAGCAGTACTTC.

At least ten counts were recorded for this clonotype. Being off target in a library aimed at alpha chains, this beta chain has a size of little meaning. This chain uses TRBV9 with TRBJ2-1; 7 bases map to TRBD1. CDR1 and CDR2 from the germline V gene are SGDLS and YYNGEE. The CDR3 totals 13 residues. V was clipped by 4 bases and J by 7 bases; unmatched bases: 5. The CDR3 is CASSRKGANEQFF. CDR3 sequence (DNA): TGTGCCAGCAGCCGAAAGGGGGCGAATGAGCAGTTCTTC.

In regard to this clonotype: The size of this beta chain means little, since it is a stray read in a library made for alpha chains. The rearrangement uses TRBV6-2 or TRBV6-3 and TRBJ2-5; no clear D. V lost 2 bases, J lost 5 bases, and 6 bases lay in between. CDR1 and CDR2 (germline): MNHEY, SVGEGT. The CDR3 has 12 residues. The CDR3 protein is CASSYLLETQYF. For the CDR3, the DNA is TGTGCCAGCAGTTACCTTCTGGAGACCCAGTACTTC.